The text below deals with one TCR beta chain. What it binds is not known. Trimming left V 3 bases short and J 5 bases short, with 11 bases between. Germline values: CDR1 DFQATT, CDR2 SNEGSKA (reference sequence). The CDR3 has 13 amino acids. The data were obtained in a study of post-analysis software for immune sequencing data. On the study more broadly: Progressive-relapsing, secondary progressive and relapsing-remitting multiple sclerosis were among the disease courses included. Regarding the study as a whole: Five TRBV segments, including TRBV5-6, TRBV5-1 and TRBV20-1, were more frequent in patients than controls.

Unique molecular identifiers were present in the TCR beta cDNA libraries. It was from about 0.98 to 11 million T cells that around 500,000 cDNA molecules came. TCRdb redid the calling of the PCR reads with MiXCR, one entry per CDR3 protein. The table includes around 700,000 distinct CDR3 sequences, approximately 60% detected once. Input material: blood. The receptor was derived from a girl aged 2-10 years with multiple sclerosis. This chain uses TRBV20-1 with TRBJ2-1; weak D call: TRBD2 (6 bases). The CDR3 region is CSASGSPHNEQFF. The CDR3 DNA is TGCAGTGCTAGCGGGAGCCCCCACAATGAGCAGTTCTTC.